This T cell receptor beta chain was observed in a study of a mutant IDH1 vaccine in newly diagnosed glioma. Whole-study findings and limits: Whatever changes occurred in top peripheral T cell clonotypes seemed unrelated to pseudoprogression.

In the case of this clone: The antigen is not known.

The CDR3 is 14 amino acids. The germline gives CDR1 SNHLY, CDR2 FYNNEI. The V gene lost 6 bases and the J gene lost 7 bases, with 15 bases spanning the gap. Profiling relied on immunoSEQ multiplex PCR, and the TCRdb table lists in-frame clones only, not all of them. The sample includes 25,000 to 30,000 clones, approximately 82% of them seen just once. The time point: week 23, last vaccination. Mutant IDH1 20-mer peptide, at 300 ug, made up each vaccine dose, with topical imiquimod. The material sequenced was PBMCs, taken from a glioma patient whose treatment included an IDH1 peptide vaccine. The sequence was obtained from a woman under 40 with glioma. The chain carries TRBV2 and TRBJ1-4; perhaps TRBD1 as D (6 bases). The CDR3 region has the DNA TGTGCCAGCAGACTTCAGGGGACCGGTGAAAAACTGTTTTTT. Translating it yields CASRLQGTGEKLFF.